Listed here are 22 T cell receptor beta chains from one sample, sequenced in a study of blood T cell repertoires in COVID-19. Profiling relied on immunoSEQ multiplex PCR, and the TCRdb table lists in-frame clones only, not all of them. The sample holds more than 140,000 clones, around 83% seen once. Sequenced sample: peripheral blood. These receptors originate from a human donor in a cohort sampled during active COVID-19.

The chain combines TRBV19 with TRBJ2-7, with 11 bases that match TRBD2. The CDR3 covers 15 residues. Trimming took 6 bases from V and 4 from J; bases not matched to a gene: 8. In germline, CDR1 is LNHDA, CDR2 SQIVND (reference sequence). This CDR3 reads CASRGLAERAYEQYF. The CDR3 DNA sequence: TGTGCCAGTAGGGGACTAGCGGAGAGGGCATACGAGCAGTACTTC. The whole variable domain, remainder taken from reference TRBV19 and TRBJ2-7, is DGGITQSPKYLFRKEGQNVTLSCEQNLNHDAMYWYRQDPGQGLRLIYYSQIVNDFQKGDIAEGYSVSREKKESFPLTVTSAQKNPTAFYLCASRGLAERAYEQYFGPGTRLTVT.

The chain couples TRBV19 to TRBJ2-1, with 10 bases fitting TRBD2. CDR1 and CDR2 from the germline V gene are LNHDA and SQIVND (reference sequence). This CDR3 contains 14 residues. J gave up 8 bases and V 6 bases, and 7 bases lay outside the gene matches. The CDR3 spells CASRAGGPSDEQFF. In DNA form, the CDR3 reads TGTGCCAGTAGAGCGGGAGGGCCGTCTGATGAGCAGTTCTTC.

V gene TRBV5-1 combines with J gene TRBJ2-1; 8 bases map to TRBD2. The CDR3 consists of 16 residues. Germline-derived CDR1 and CDR2 are SGHRS and YFSETQ. Trimming at V came to 1 base and at J to 4 bases, leaving 7 bases not matched to a gene. The CDR3 nucleotides are TGCGCCAGCAGCTTGAGTACGGGAGGGGCTTACAATGAGCAGTTCTTC. This codes for CASSLSTGGAYNEQFF.

The chain combines TRBV27 with TRBJ2-7, with TRBD1 identical over 10 bases. Germline CDR1 MNHEY, CDR2 SMNVEV (reference sequence). This CDR3 comprises 15 residues. The J segment lost 7 bases and the V segment lost 4 bases, leaving 10 bases of the junction unmatched. CDR3 nucleotide sequence: TGTGCCAGCAGTTCCTCGACAGGGGGCTGGGGGGAGCAGTACTTC. Translating gives CASSSSTGGWGEQYF.

The V gene is TRBV24-1, the J gene TRBJ2-2; no clear D. V lost 5 bases and J 5 bases, leaving 14 bases between the germline ends. The CDR3 loop spans 15 amino acids. Germline CDR1 reads KGHDR; CDR2 reads SFDVKD. CDR3 sequence: CATSGFPSETGELFF. CDR3 DNA sequence: TGTGCCACCAGTGGGTTTCCCTCGGAGACCGGGGAGCTGTTTTTT.

The rearrangement links TRBV5-1 to TRBJ2-5, with TRBD2 matching over 11 bases. CDR1 is SGHRS, CDR2 YFSETQ, per germline. V lost 5 bases to trimming and J lost 4 bases; unmatched junction nucleotides: 1. CDR3 length: 13 amino acids. The CDR3 protein is CASSTSGRETQYF. CDR3 nucleotides: TGCGCCAGCAGTACTAGCGGGAGAGAGACCCAGTACTTC.

This chain connects TRBV19 to TRBJ2-1; the match to TRBD1 covers 10 bases. This CDR3 region has 19 residues. V lost 2 bases, J lost 0 bases, and 10 bases stayed unmatched. Germline V gene data show CDR1 as LNHDA and CDR2 as SQIVND (reference sequence). The CDR3 protein is CASSIIGTGAASSYNEQFF. In nucleotides, the CDR3 is TGTGCCAGTAGTATAATAGGGACAGGGGCCGCGAGCTCCTACAATGAGCAGTTCTTC. The whole variable domain, filled in from reference TRBV19 and TRBJ2-1, reads DGGITQSPKYLFRKEGQNVTLSCEQNLNHDAMYWYRQDPGQGLRLIYYSQIVNDFQKGDIAEGYSVSREKKESFPLTVTSAQKNPTAFYLCASSIIGTGAASSYNEQFFGPGTRLTVL.

The chain uses TRBV16 and TRBJ2-3; 9 bases fit TRBD2. V lost 3 bases, J lost 0 bases, and 4 bases stayed unmatched. The CDR3 length is 16 residues. Germline V gives CDR1 KGHSY, CDR2 FQNENV. This chain's CDR3 is CASSHPTSGSTDTQYF. The CDR3 nucleotides read TGTGCCAGCAGCCACCCGACTAGCGGAAGCACAGATACGCAGTATTTT. Based on the CDR3 plus reference TRBV16 and TRBJ2-3, the full variable domain is GEEVAQTPKHLVRGEGQKAKLYCAPIKGHSYVFWYQQVLKNEFKFLISFQNENVFDETGMPKERFSAKCLPNSPCSLEIQATKLEDSAVYFCASSHPTSGSTDTQYFGPGTRLTVL.

The V call is TRBV6-4, the J call TRBJ2-2, with D possibly matching TRBD2 (6 bases). Per the germline V gene, CDR1 is MRHNA and CDR2 is SNTAGT. The CDR3 extends over 13 amino acids. The V gene lost 4 bases and the J gene lost 6 bases, with 9 bases spanning the gap. The DNA of the CDR3 is TGTGCCAGCAGTGCGACTAGTGCCGGGGAGCTGTTTTTT. As protein: CASSATSAGELFF.

This clone has a single count. CDR3 DNA: TGTGCCTCCCGGGGACAGTCCACCTACAATGAGCAGTTCTTC. It is translated as CASRGQSTYNEQFF. V gene TRBV11-2 combines with J gene TRBJ2-1; TRBD1 aligns across 7 bases. The V gene end was trimmed by 11 bases and the J gene end by 2 bases; junction bases not matched to a gene: 9. The CDR3 spans 14 residues. The V gene's germline CDR1 is SGHAT and CDR2 FQNNGV.

J is TRBJ2-1 and V is TRBV7-2; 7 bases are a match to TRBD2. Germline V gene data show CDR1 as SGHTA and CDR2 as FQGNSA. The CDR3 is 15 residues long. V was pared by 7 bases and J by 5 bases, with 11 bases of the junction left unmatched. In DNA, the CDR3 is TGTGCCAGCACCCGAAAGAGCGGGGTCGACAATGAGCAGTTCTTC. It yields the protein CASTRKSGVDNEQFF.

This clone was counted ten times or more. This chain joins TRBV28 and TRBJ2-7, with 14 bases aligning to TRBD2. In germline, CDR1 is MDHEN, CDR2 SYDVKM. Trimming took 5 bases from V and 3 from J; bases not matched to a gene: 15. CDR3 length: 19 residues. CDR3: CASSHGRTSGRPANYEQYF. The CDR3, as DNA: TGTGCCAGCAGTCATGGGCGGACTAGCGGGAGGCCGGCGAACTACGAGCAGTACTTC.

The rearrangement links TRBV10-3 to TRBJ2-1, with D unresolved. The CDR3 covers 12 residues. Germline V gene sequence: CDR1 ENHRY, CDR2 SYGVKD. Trimming took off 3 bases at V and 10 bases at J, with 10 bases between the two ends. CDR3: CAISEKSIEQFF. The CDR3 DNA reads TGTGCCATCAGTGAAAAAAGCATAGAGCAGTTCTTC.

CDR3 sequence: CASNNADTEAFF. The CDR3 DNA sequence: TGTGCCAGCAATAATGCGGACACTGAAGCTTTCTTT. V and J are TRBV7-9 and TRBJ1-1; D uncertain. CDR3 size: 12 residues. The germline CDR1 and CDR2 sequences are SEHNR and FQNEAQ (reference sequence). Trimming left V 7 bases short and J 3 bases short, with 9 bases between.

The rearrangement uses TRBV6-1 and TRBJ2-3; the match to TRBD2 covers 7 bases. The CDR3 is 17 amino acids. The germline V gene has CDR1 MNHNS and CDR2 SASEGT. V gave up 1 base and J gave up 4 bases; unmatched junction bases: 11. The CDR3 spells CASSEVPAGVPPDTQYF. The CDR3 DNA reads TGTGCCAGCAGTGAAGTCCCGGCGGGAGTACCCCCAGATACGCAGTATTTT.

The chain employs TRBV14 and TRBJ2-1; 9 nucleotides align to TRBD2. With 4 bases clipped from V and 6 bases from J, the junction kept 13 bases outside the gene matches. CDR3 length: 17 residues. Germline V CDR1 and CDR2: SGHDN, FVKESK. CDR3 nucleotide sequence: TGTGCCAGCAGCCGCTCAAGGGGGTTAGCGGGAGTCAATGAGCAGTTCTTC. Its protein product is CASSRSRGLAGVNEQFF. The entire variable domain, with the rest obtained from reference TRBV14 and TRBJ2-1, is as follows: EAGVTQFPSHSVIEKGQTVTLRCDPISGHDNLYWYRRVMGKEIKFLLHFVKESKQDESGMPNNRFLAERTGGTYSTLKVQPAELEDSGVYFCASSRSRGLAGVNEQFFGPGTRLTVL.

This rearrangement joins TRBV19 to TRBJ1-2; TRBD1 aligns across 9 bases. CDR1 is LNHDA, CDR2 SQIVND, per germline (reference sequence). Trimming cost V 9 bases and J 5 bases; bases outside gene matches: 10. The CDR3 loop spans 14 amino acids. CDR3 protein: CASSRDREEYGYTF. The DNA for the CDR3 is TGTGCCAGCAGCCGGGACAGGGAAGAATATGGCTACACCTTC.

The chain uses TRBV7-3 and TRBJ2-1; the match to TRBD2 covers 10 bases. The germline V gene encodes CDR1 SGHTA and CDR2 FQGTGA. The CDR3 covers 14 residues. Trimming cost V 2 bases and J 14 bases; bases outside gene matches: 9. The CDR3 nucleotides are TGTGCCAGCAGCTTACAGTCAGCGGGAGGGCCGAAGTTCTTC. Amino acids: CASSLQSAGGPKFF.

The rearrangement links TRBV5-1 to TRBJ2-7; 11 bases are a match to TRBD1. The CDR3 is 12 amino acids. Germline V gene sequence: CDR1 SGHRS, CDR2 YFSETQ. The junction had 4 bases not matched to a gene; V was cut back by 7 bases and J by 7 bases. CDR3 sequence reads: CASGQGASEQYF. CDR3 nucleotides: TGCGCCAGCGGACAGGGGGCGAGTGAGCAGTACTTC.

The V call is TRBV5-1, the J call TRBJ2-7; TRBD2 aligns across 9 bases. V shed 2 bases, J shed 0 bases, and the junction held 3 bases outside the gene matches. This CDR3 has 15 amino acids. Germline V CDR1 and CDR2: SGHRS, YFSETQ. The CDR3, as DNA: TGCGCCAGCAGCTTCTTTAGCGGGAGCTCCTACGAGCAGTACTTC. Its protein product is CASSFFSGSSYEQYF.

This chain joins TRBV7-2 and TRBJ2-1; TRBD1 matches 10 bases. CDR3 length: 16 residues. Trimming took 3 bases from V and 1 from J; bases not matched to a gene: 3. Germline assignment: CDR1 SGHTA and CDR2 FQGNSA. CDR3 coding DNA: TGTGCCAGCAGCTTGGGACAGGGGAGATCCTACAATGAGCAGTTCTTC. Translated: CASSLGQGRSYNEQFF.

V is TRBV6-6 and J is TRBJ2-7; 7 bases map to TRBD1. V shed 0 bases and J 6 bases; nucleotides not matched to a gene: 11. The germline CDR1 and CDR2 sequences are MNHNY and SVGAGI (reference sequence). The CDR3 sequence is 16 residues long. Here the CDR3 reads CASSYSGRGSPLEQYF. CDR3 nucleotides: TGTGCCAGCAGTTACTCGGGCAGGGGGTCCCCTCTCGAGCAGTACTTC.